This T cell receptor beta chain was sequenced during a study of technical replicates of blood from a handful of donors. TCRdb keeps only in-frame clones here, not all; method: immunoSEQ multiplex PCR. The sample records 50,000 to 70,000 clones, 85% to 95% being singletons. V was pared by 1 base and J by 4 bases, with 6 bases of the junction left unmatched. The CDR3 sequence is 16 residues long. CDR1 LNHNV and CDR2 YYDKDF come from the germline V gene (reference sequence). The TCR was taken from a human donor in good health. Some clones in this sample may be carry-over from other donors' samples. V is TRBV15 and J is TRBJ2-1; 8 bases agree with TRBD2. Material: PBMCs. In DNA form, the CDR3 reads TGTGCCACCAGCAGAGGGAGCGGGGGCCGTTACAATGAGCAGTTCTTC. It codes for CATSRGSGGRYNEQFF.